The sample holds a few counts of the clone carrying this T cell receptor (beta chain). As yet, its antigen is unknown. This entry is derived from a study of early T cells in non-severe SARS-CoV-2 infection. Study-level results: Reliance on VDJdb matching favored anti-spike CD8 responses; private and CD4 specificities were missed.

The CDR3 loop spans 14 amino acids. V was trimmed by 0 bases and J by 9 bases, leaving 12 bases between them. The germline gives CDR1 SGHAT, CDR2 FQNNGV. cDNA molecules, individually, were tagged with unique molecular identifiers. TCRdb reprocessed the 5' RACE reads via MiXCR and lists one record per CDR3 protein. The sample records 15,000 to 20,000 distinct CDR3 sequences, about 4.8% being singletons. V usage is TRBV11-2 and J usage is TRBJ2-1, with D possibly being TRBD1 or TRBD2 (5 bases each). This TCR was recovered from an adult who was a healthcare worker with PCR-confirmed SARS-CoV-2 infection or an uninfected control (not recorded which). Sequences were obtained from whole blood. CDR3 sequence (DNA): TGTGCCAGCAGCTTAGATCTGGGACCGACTGAGCAGTTCTTC. This gives the protein CASSLDLGPTEQFF.